Listed below are T cell receptor beta chains from one sample, sequenced in a study of blood T cell repertoires in COVID-19. TCRdb keeps only in-frame clones here, not all; method: immunoSEQ multiplex PCR. The sample carries some 220,000 clones, roughly 84% recorded once. Sample: peripheral blood. The receptors originated from a middle-aged man with active or convalescent COVID-19. Both conserved end residues are part of each CDR3. A D gene is named only where the DNA matches it firmly. A clone size is listed for some rows: how often the clone was seen (once, few, many), or a class if it is expanded.

v_call: TRBV11-2
clone_size: NA
d_call: TRBD1
j_call: TRBJ1-2
cdr3_nt: TGTGCCAGCAGCTTAGTACCCAGGGGGCGGGACTATGGCTACACCTTC
cdr3_aa: CASSLVPRGRDYGYTF

v_call: TRBV2
clone_size: NA
d_call: TRBD1
j_call: TRBJ2-2
cdr3_nt: TGTGCCAGCAGGACGACAGGGCGCGCCGGGGAGCTGTTTTTT
cdr3_aa: CASRTTGRAGELFF

v_call: TRBV29-1
clone_size: once
d_call: TRBD1
j_call: TRBJ2-2
cdr3_nt: TGCAGCGTCAGAGGGGGCGAAGGCACCGGGGAGCTGTTTTTT
cdr3_aa: CSVRGGEGTGELFF

v_call: TRBV2
clone_size: NA
d_call: TRBD1
j_call: TRBJ1-1
cdr3_nt: TGTGCCAGCAGTCTGACAGGGATGAACACTGAAGCTTTCTTT
cdr3_aa: CASSLTGMNTEAFF

v_call: TRBV2
clone_size: NA
d_call: NA
j_call: TRBJ1-2
cdr3_nt: TGTGCCAGCAGTGTGGGGGGGATAGGTGGCTACACCTTC
cdr3_aa: CASSVGGIGGYTF

v_call: TRBV6-6
clone_size: NA
d_call: TRBD2
j_call: TRBJ2-1
cdr3_nt: TGTGCCAGCAGTCGAGCCCGGGGGGGAGAGGCCTACAATGAGCAGTTCTTC
cdr3_aa: CASSRARGGEAYNEQFF

v_call: TRBV21-1
clone_size: once
d_call: NA
j_call: TRBJ2-1
cdr3_nt: TGTGCCAGCAGCAAAGCCCCTTCCGGGACAGCAGCCTACAATGAGCAGTTCTTC
cdr3_aa: CASSKAPSGTAAYNEQFF

v_call: TRBV5-1
clone_size: NA
d_call: TRBD1
j_call: TRBJ1-3
cdr3_nt: TGCGCCAGCAGCTTCACCGGGACAGGGGGAAACACCATATATTTT
cdr3_aa: CASSFTGTGGNTIYF

v_call: TRBV19
clone_size: NA
d_call: TRBD1
j_call: TRBJ2-1
cdr3_nt: TGTGCCAGTAGTATTCTAGGGGGCGAGATGGTCTACTACAATGAGCAGTTCTTC
cdr3_aa: CASSILGGEMVYYNEQFF

v_call: TRBV5-1
clone_size: NA
d_call: TRBD1
j_call: TRBJ1-2
cdr3_nt: TGCGCCAGCAGCCCGATGGACAGGTTCGACTATGGCTACACCTTC
cdr3_aa: CASSPMDRFDYGYTF

v_call: TRBV6-2/TRBV6-3
clone_size: NA
d_call: TRBD1
j_call: TRBJ1-2
cdr3_nt: TGTGCCAGCAGTGGCCGCGTGAACAGGGGAAGTGGCTACACCTTC
cdr3_aa: CASSGRVNRGSGYTF

v_call: TRBV19
clone_size: NA
d_call: TRBD1
j_call: TRBJ1-2
cdr3_nt: TGTGCCAGTAGTATCGACCGGGACAGACCCTATGGCTACACCTTC
cdr3_aa: CASSIDRDRPYGYTF

v_call: TRBV9
clone_size: NA
d_call: NA
j_call: TRBJ2-3
cdr3_nt: TGTGCCAGCAGCGTAAAACATCACACAGATACGCAGTATTTT
cdr3_aa: CASSVKHHTDTQYF

v_call: TRBV5-1
clone_size: NA
d_call: NA
j_call: TRBJ2-1
cdr3_nt: TGCGCCAGCAGCTCGACTAGGGGAGAGGACAATGAGCAGTTCTTC
cdr3_aa: CASSSTRGEDNEQFF

v_call: TRBV5-4
clone_size: NA
d_call: NA
j_call: TRBJ1-4
cdr3_nt: TGTGCCAGCAGCCGGGGGGGGCCCAATGAAAAACTGTTTTTT
cdr3_aa: CASSRGGPNEKLFF

v_call: TRBV7-3
clone_size: NA
d_call: NA
j_call: TRBJ2-5
cdr3_nt: TGTGCCAGCAGCTTATCGGTTGGAGACCAAGAGACCCAGTACTTC
cdr3_aa: CASSLSVGDQETQYF

v_call: TRBV29-1
clone_size: NA
d_call: TRBD1
j_call: TRBJ2-2
cdr3_nt: TGCAGCGTTAGCTCGGGACAGGGCGCCGGGGAGCTGTTTTTT
cdr3_aa: CSVSSGQGAGELFF

v_call: TRBV3-1/TRBV3-2
clone_size: NA
d_call: NA
j_call: TRBJ2-5
cdr3_nt: TGTGCCAGCTGGTCCCACAGGCGTATAATTGAGACCCAGTACTTC
cdr3_aa: CASWSHRRIIETQYF

v_call: TRBV9
clone_size: NA
d_call: TRBD1
j_call: TRBJ1-2
cdr3_nt: TGTGCCAGCAGCGGAACAGGGGGCGTCGGCTACACCTTC
cdr3_aa: CASSGTGGVGYTF

v_call: TRBV10-3
clone_size: NA
d_call: TRBD2
j_call: TRBJ2-5
cdr3_nt: TGTGCCATCAGTGATGGCGGAGCGGGAGGGGAGACCCAGTACTTC
cdr3_aa: CAISDGGAGGETQYF

v_call: TRBV4-3
clone_size: NA
d_call: TRBD2
j_call: TRBJ2-5
cdr3_nt: TGCGCCAGCAGCCAAGAGTTCAGCGGGGGGATACAAGAGACCCAGTACTTC
cdr3_aa: CASSQEFSGGIQETQYF

v_call: TRBV6-5
clone_size: NA
d_call: NA
j_call: TRBJ2-7
cdr3_nt: TGTGCCAGCAGTTCAGGGTCAAAGGGCGAGCAGTACTTC
cdr3_aa: CASSSGSKGEQYF

v_call: TRBV9
clone_size: NA
d_call: TRBD2
j_call: TRBJ2-2
cdr3_nt: TGTGCCAGCAGCGGCCCTAGCGGGATTAACACCGGGGAGCTGTTTTTT
cdr3_aa: CASSGPSGINTGELFF

v_call: TRBV5-1
clone_size: NA
d_call: TRBD1
j_call: TRBJ1-5
cdr3_nt: TGCGCCAGCAGCTTGGGAGGGACAGGCTTTAATCAGCCCCAGCATTTT
cdr3_aa: CASSLGGTGFNQPQHF

v_call: TRBV4-3
clone_size: NA
d_call: NA
j_call: TRBJ1-1
cdr3_nt: TGCGCCAGCAGCCAAGATTCTTCGGGAAACACTGAAGCTTTCTTT
cdr3_aa: CASSQDSSGNTEAFF

v_call: TRBV4-3
clone_size: NA
d_call: NA
j_call: TRBJ2-1
cdr3_nt: TGCGCCAGCAGCCAAGATAGCGGCTCCTCCTACAATGAGCAGTTCTTC
cdr3_aa: CASSQDSGSSYNEQFF

v_call: TRBV11-2
clone_size: once
d_call: NA
j_call: TRBJ2-1
cdr3_nt: TGTGCCAGCAGCATATCCCTAGAAAATGAGCAGTTCTTC
cdr3_aa: CASSISLENEQFF

v_call: TRBV3-1/TRBV3-2
clone_size: once
d_call: NA
j_call: TRBJ1-2
cdr3_nt: TGTGCCAGCAGCCAACGAGATGGCTACACCTTC
cdr3_aa: CASSQRDGYTF

v_call: TRBV28
clone_size: NA
d_call: NA
j_call: TRBJ1-1
cdr3_nt: TGTGCCAGCAGATCAGACTACAAGAACACTGAAGCTTTCTTT
cdr3_aa: CASRSDYKNTEAFF

v_call: TRBV10-1
clone_size: NA
d_call: NA
j_call: TRBJ2-1
cdr3_nt: TGCGCCAGCAGGGGTCAGGATGAGCAGTTCTTC
cdr3_aa: CASRGQDEQFF